This TCR beta chain appears in the sequencing data of a study of Ad26.COV2.S vaccination and SARS-CoV-2 variants. Sequencing used immunoSEQ multiplex PCR; TCRdb keeps in-frame clones, though not all of them. The sample lists around 450,000 clones, 89% occurring once. Comments on this clone: Its antigen is not known.

Whole-study findings and limits: People who got the vaccine had more spike-specific TCR breadth than people who got placebo.

The treatment denotes: approximately 18 received Ad26.COV2.S at low or high dose, single or two shots; about 5 received placebo; per-sample allocation not given. All samples were drawn on day 63, counting from the first vaccine or placebo injection. The vaccine antigen was prefusion-stabilized Wuhan SARS-CoV-2 spike. Sample: peripheral blood, taken in a trial of Ad26.COV2.S vaccine versus placebo. The receptor was derived from a person aged 18-65 years who received the Ad26.COV2.S COVID-19 vaccine or a placebo.

CDR3: CASSPKDSLEYYNEQFF. The CDR3 DNA sequence: TGTGCCAGCTCACCAAAGGACAGTTTAGAGTACTACAATGAGCAGTTCTTC. This chain connects TRBV18 to TRBJ2-1, with a tentative D call TRBD1 (6 bases). CDR1 is KGHSH and CDR2 is LQKENI in the germline V gene. V lost 2 bases, J lost 3 bases, and 17 bases lay in between. The CDR3 consists of 17 residues. The full variable domain, its missing parts supplied by reference TRBV18 and TRBJ2-1, is NAGVMQNPRHLVRRRGQEARLRCSPMKGHSHVYWYRQLPEEGLKFMVYLQKENIIDESGMPKERFSAEFPKEGPSILRIQQVVRGDSAAYFCASSPKDSLEYYNEQFFGPGTRLTVL.